The source of this TCR beta chain is a study of blood T cell repertoires in COVID-19. TCRdb keeps only in-frame clones here, not all; method: immunoSEQ multiplex PCR. This sample has about 75,000 clones, with 65% to 90% found just once. This CDR3 region has 15 residues. Trimming cost V 1 base and J 8 bases; bases outside gene matches: 5. From germline, CDR1 is SGHVS and CDR2 FQNEAQ. The source is a woman aged 45-65 years with acute or convalescent COVID-19. Sequencing was carried out using peripheral blood. The rearrangement links TRBV7-8 to TRBJ2-3, with 11 bases that match TRBD1. The chain's CDR3 is CASSLVGTGGSTQYF. The CDR3 DNA reads as TGTGCCAGCAGCTTAGTTGGGACAGGGGGAAGTACGCAGTATTTT.